This TCR beta chain was profiled in a study of neurological immune-mediated disorders. TCRdb fed the 5' RACE reads into MiXCR, producing one record per CDR3 protein. The sample lists 45,000 to 55,000 distinct CDR3 sequences; 3.8% were seen once. The table lists this clonotype with many counts. The receptor comes from a man in his sixties with multiple sclerosis. Sequenced input: PBMCs.

The CDR3 protein is CASSLGGSGANVLTF. CDR3 nucleotide sequence: TGTGCCAGCAGCTTGGGCGGCTCTGGGGCCAACGTCCTGACTTTC. This sequence joins TRBV5-6 and TRBJ2-6; no clear D gene. V lost 0 bases and J lost 0, with 4 bases in between. CDR1 and CDR2 (germline): SGHDT, YYEEEE. The CDR3 loop spans 15 amino acids.